This T cell receptor (beta chain) is drawn from a study of shared clonotypes between healthy human individuals. Samples underwent the assay at deep level. Some clones are missing from TCRdb's copy, which holds only in-frame ones; the method was immunoSEQ multiplex PCR. The sample contains 2.3 million or so clones, roughly 93% of which appear only once. All donors qualified as healthy HIV-negative adults and had experienced no recent acute infections or vaccinations. The ends were cut back, 2 bases at V and 0 bases at J, with 11 bases in the middle. This CDR3 is built from 16 residues. Germline CDR1 reads SGHDN; CDR2 reads FVKESK.

The V gene is TRBV14, the J gene TRBJ1-3; TRBD1 might be the D (5 bases). The receptor comes from a man between 18 and 35 years old in good health. Some clones in this sample may be carry-over from other donors' samples. The sequenced sample consisted of naive CD4+ T cells from PBMCs. Subset here: CD45RA+ positively selected. The CDR3 loop is CASSQPGGGSGNTIYF. DNA of the CDR3: TGTGCCAGCAGCCAACCTGGCGGGGGCTCTGGAAACACCATATATTTT.